This TCR beta chain was found in a study of response to subunit inactivated influenza vaccine. Study-level points and caveats: Authors suggested few new T cells are recruited by each seasonal influenza vaccination.

TCRdb reprocessed the RT-PCR reads with MiXCR, giving one entry per CDR3 protein. Among about 780,000 distinct CDR3 sequences, 15% to 20% were seen once, and the ten largest hold approximately 11%. Turning to this clonotype: Antigen specificity is unknown.

The CDR3 is 16 residues long. Trimming took off 4 bases at V and 5 bases at J, with 20 bases between the two ends. Per germline, CDR1 LGHDT and CDR2 YNNKEL (reference sequence). The TCR was taken from a man aged 50 to 60 who received an inactivated influenza vaccine. The sequences come from PBMCs from blood, collected about 5 days after vaccination. The chain recombines TRBV3-1 with TRBJ2-5; unclear D gene. CDR3 protein: CASSRRLPPELETQYF. CDR3 bases: TGTGCCAGCAGCCGAAGACTGCCCCCCGAATTGGAGACCCAGTACTTC.